The clone carrying this T cell receptor (beta chain) has a handful of counts. The target antigen is unknown. These data are taken from a study of shared clonotypes between healthy human individuals. Whole-study findings and limits: Several donors shared about 5% of their naive CD4 clonotypes.

The length of the CDR3 is 12 residues. From germline, CDR1 is MDHEN and CDR2 SYDVKM. V shed 7 bases and J shed 3 bases, with 10 bases lying between them. Repertoires were generated with immunoSEQ multiplex PCR, while TCRdb's copy carries only in-frame clones and drops some. The table has about 770,000 clones, around 70% seen once. The chain is built from TRBV28 and TRBJ2-7, with D tentatively TRBD2 (6 bases). The receptor comes from a woman in her 30s in good health. Sequenced sample: memory CD4+ T cells sorted from blood. Subset indicated: CD45RA-negative fraction. The CDR3 loop is CASTTSIYEQYF. The DNA for the CDR3 is TGTGCCAGCACTACTAGCATCTACGAGCAGTACTTC.